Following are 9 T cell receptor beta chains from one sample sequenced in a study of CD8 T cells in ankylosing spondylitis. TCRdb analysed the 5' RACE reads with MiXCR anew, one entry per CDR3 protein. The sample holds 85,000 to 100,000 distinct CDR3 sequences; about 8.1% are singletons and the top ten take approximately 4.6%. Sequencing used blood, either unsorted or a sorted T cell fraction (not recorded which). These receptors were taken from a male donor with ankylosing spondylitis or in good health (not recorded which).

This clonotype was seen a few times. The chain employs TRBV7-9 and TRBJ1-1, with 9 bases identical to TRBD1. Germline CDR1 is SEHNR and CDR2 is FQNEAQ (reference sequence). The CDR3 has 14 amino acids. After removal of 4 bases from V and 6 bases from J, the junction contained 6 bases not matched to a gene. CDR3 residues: CASSSGQGRSEAFF. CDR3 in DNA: TGTGCCAGCAGCTCGGGACAGGGAAGGTCTGAAGCTTTCTTT. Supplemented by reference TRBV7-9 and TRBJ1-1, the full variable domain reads DTGVSQNPRHKITKRGQNVTFRCDPISEHNRLYWYRQTLGQGPEFLTYFQNEAQLEKSRLLSDRFSAERPKGSFSTLEIQRTEQGDSAMYLCASSSGQGRSEAFFGQGTRLTVV.

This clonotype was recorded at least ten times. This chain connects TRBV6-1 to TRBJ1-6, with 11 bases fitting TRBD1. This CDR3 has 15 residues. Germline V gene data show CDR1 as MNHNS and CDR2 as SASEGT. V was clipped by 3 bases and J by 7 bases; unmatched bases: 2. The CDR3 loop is CASSEGTGGNSPLHF. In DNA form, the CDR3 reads TGTGCCAGCAGTGAGGGGACAGGGGGGAATTCACCCCTCCACTTT.

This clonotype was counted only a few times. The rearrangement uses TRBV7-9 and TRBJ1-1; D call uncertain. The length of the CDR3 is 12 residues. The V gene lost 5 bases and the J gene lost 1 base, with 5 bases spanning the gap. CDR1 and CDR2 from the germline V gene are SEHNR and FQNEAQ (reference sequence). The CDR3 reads CASSEGNTEAFF. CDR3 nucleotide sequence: TGTGCCAGCAGCGAGGGGAACACTGAAGCTTTCTTT.

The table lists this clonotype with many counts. The CDR3: CASSQEMVYEQYF. In DNA form, the CDR3 reads TGTGCCAGCAGCCAAGAGATGGTGTACGAGCAGTACTTC. The V and J genes are TRBV3-1 and TRBJ2-7; D is ambiguous. CDR1 is LGHDT and CDR2 is YNNKEL in the germline V gene (reference sequence). The CDR3 loop spans 13 amino acids. Trimming took 0 bases from V and 4 from J, leaving 7 bases between them.

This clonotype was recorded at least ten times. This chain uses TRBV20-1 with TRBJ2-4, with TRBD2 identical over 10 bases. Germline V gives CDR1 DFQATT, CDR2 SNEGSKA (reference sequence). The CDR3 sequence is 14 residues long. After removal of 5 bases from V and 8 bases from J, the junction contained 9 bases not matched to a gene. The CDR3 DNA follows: TGCAGTGCTCTTAGGGGGACTAGCGTAGACATTCAGTACTTC. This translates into CSALRGTSVDIQYF.

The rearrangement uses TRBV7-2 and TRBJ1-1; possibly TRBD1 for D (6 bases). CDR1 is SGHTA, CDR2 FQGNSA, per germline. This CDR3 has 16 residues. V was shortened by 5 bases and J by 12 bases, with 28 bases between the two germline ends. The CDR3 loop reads CASSRSPNRAPVSPFF. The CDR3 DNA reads TGTGCCAGCAGCCGAAGCCCGAACAGGGCGCCCGTATCTCCTTTCTTT.

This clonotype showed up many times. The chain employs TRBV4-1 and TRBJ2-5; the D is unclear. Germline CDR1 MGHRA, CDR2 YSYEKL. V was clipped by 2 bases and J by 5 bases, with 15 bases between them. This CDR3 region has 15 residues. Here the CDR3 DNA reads TGCGCCAGCAGCCAACAAATGGGCGTCTCGGAGACCCAGTACTTC. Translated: CASSQQMGVSETQYF.

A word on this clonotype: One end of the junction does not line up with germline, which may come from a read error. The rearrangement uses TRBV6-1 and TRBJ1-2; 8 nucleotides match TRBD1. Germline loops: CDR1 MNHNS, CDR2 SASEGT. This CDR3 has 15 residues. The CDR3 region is CASSPETGVDYGYIF. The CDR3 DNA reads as TGTGCCAGCAGTCCCGAGACAGGGGTGGACTATGGCTACATCTTC.

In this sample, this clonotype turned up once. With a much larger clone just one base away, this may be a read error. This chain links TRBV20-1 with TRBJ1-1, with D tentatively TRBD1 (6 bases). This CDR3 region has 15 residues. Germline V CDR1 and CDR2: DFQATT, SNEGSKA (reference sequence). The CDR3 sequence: CSAVTGKVGRTETFF. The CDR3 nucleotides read TGCAGTGCGGTCACAGGGAAAGTTGGACGGACTGAAACTTTCTTT.